This TCR beta chain was profiled in a study of a mutant IDH1 vaccine in newly diagnosed glioma. Study background: Males made up about 62% and females about 40% of treated patients, whose mean age was around 41 years. Every participant had undergone radiotherapy, temozolomide, or both before, and most underwent both.

Time point given: baseline, week 1 (first vaccination visit). Treatment indicated: pre-vaccination baseline after standard-of-care therapy. Each donor presented with a new WHO grade 3 or 4 astrocytoma that tested IDH1-mutant and showed ATRX loss. The repertoire was sequenced with immunoSEQ multiplex PCR; TCRdb's copy has only in-frame clones and lacks some. Counted here are 68,000 or so clones, about four fifths occurring once; the ten biggest clones make up around 8.4%. CDR1 and CDR2 (germline): SSHAT, FNYEAQ (reference sequence). The CDR3 covers 15 residues. Points from the study as a whole: Across multiple MHC alleles, 80% to 95% of patients had vaccine-induced responses.

About this clone: Its antigen is still unknown. One end of the junction does not line up with germline, which may come from a read error.

The sequences come from PBMCs, collected from a glioma patient treated with radiotherapy, temozolomide or both. The V call is TRBV7-7, the J call TRBJ2-2, with 9 bases matching TRBD1. This sequence was found in a man aged 50 to 60 with glioma. CDR3 in amino acids: CASSEGQGVAGELFF. The CDR3 DNA reads TGTGCTAGCAGCGAGGGACAGGGAGTTGCCGGGGAGCTGTTTTTT.